The 15 T cell receptor beta chains reported below all come from one sample, sequenced in a study of T cells after yellow fever vaccination. TCRdb reprocessed the 5' RACE reads with MiXCR, giving one entry per CDR3 protein. Altogether around 250,000 distinct CDR3 sequences are present, about 5.2% being singletons, with the ten largest covering less than 3.5%. Here the sequenced sample was CD4+ T cells sorted from PBMCs, taken on the day of the yellow fever booster vaccination. Receptors were obtained from a man in his late teens or twenties who received the YFV17D yellow fever vaccine.

This chain connects TRBV2 to TRBJ1-1, with D perhaps matching TRBD1 (6 bases). V lost 6 bases, J lost 4 bases, and 15 bases lay in between. The CDR3 contains 14 residues. The germline gives CDR1 SNHLY, CDR2 FYNNEI. Here the CDR3 reads CASRLQGWGTEAFF. In DNA form, the CDR3 reads TGTGCCAGCAGATTACAGGGATGGGGCACTGAAGCTTTCTTT. Full variable domain (outside the CDR3, taken from reference TRBV2 and TRBJ1-1): EPEVTQTPSHQVTQMGQEVILRCVPISNHLYFYWYRQILGQKVEFLVSFYNNEISEKSEIFDDQFSVERPDGSNFTLKIRSTKLEDSAMYFCASRLQGWGTEAFFGQGTRLTVV.

This rearrangement joins TRBV2 to TRBJ1-3; tentatively, D is TRBD1 (5 bases). Trimming shortened V by 5 bases and J by 0 bases, and 17 bases separated the two germline ends. Germline assignment: CDR1 SNHLY and CDR2 FYNNEI. The CDR3 runs 17 residues. CDR3 nucleotides: TGTGCCAGCAGTTCCCGACAGCGATCCCTCTCTGGAAACACCATATATTTT. It is translated as CASSSRQRSLSGNTIYF.

This clonotype has a handful of counts. The chain joins TRBV20-1 to TRBJ2-7; D uncertain. V lost 0 bases and J 1 base, leaving 13 bases between the germline ends. The CDR3 consists of 15 residues. From germline, CDR1 is DFQATT and CDR2 SNEGSKA (reference sequence). CDR3 sequence (DNA): TGCAGTGCTAGAGATTGGGTCAAACGGTCCTACGAGCAGTACTTC. Translated: CSARDWVKRSYEQYF.

Many counts were recorded for this clonotype. The chain carries TRBV7-8 and TRBJ2-2; 8 bases fit TRBD1. Germline trimming cut 2 bases from V and 4 bases from J; bases unmatched to any gene: 9. This CDR3 is 17 amino acids long. The germline V gene has CDR1 SGHVS and CDR2 FQNEAQ. The CDR3 protein is CASSLNQGATGTGELFF. The CDR3 DNA reads TGTGCCAGCAGCTTAAATCAGGGGGCGACGGGCACCGGGGAGCTGTTTTTT. Full variable domain (remainder filled in from reference TRBV7-8 and TRBJ2-2): GAGVSQSPRYKVAKRGQDVALRCDPISGHVSLFWYQQALGQGPEFLTYFQNEAQLDKSGLPSDRFFAERPEGSVSTLKIQRTQQEDSAVYLCASSLNQGATGTGELFFGEGSRLTVL.

This clonotype came up a few times. The chain links TRBV20-1 to TRBJ2-5; D remains unclear. Germline loops: CDR1 DFQATT, CDR2 SNEGSKA (reference sequence). This CDR3 is built from 14 residues. Between the trimmed V and J ends, which lost 6 bases and 5 bases, there was a span of 19 bases. CDR3 in amino acids: CSAPRTPSVETQYF. The DNA of the CDR3 is TGCAGTGCACCTAGGACCCCGTCGGTGGAGACCCAGTACTTC.

In its sample, this clonotype was seen many times. CDR3 sequence (DNA): TGTGCCAGCAGCTTGAATTCAGCTCCCGGCTACACCTTC. The encoded protein is CASSLNSAPGYTF. The rearrangement joins TRBV7-9 to TRBJ1-2; D is unclear. Per the germline V gene, CDR1 is SEHNR and CDR2 is FQNEAQ (reference sequence). Trimming stripped 3 bases from V and 8 bases from J, with 13 bases between. CDR3 size: 13 residues.

This clonotype was counted at least ten times. This rearrangement joins TRBV4-3 to TRBJ2-1; 11 nucleotides line up with TRBD1. The CDR3 is made up of 14 amino acids. V lost 4 bases, J lost 9 bases, and 5 bases stayed unmatched. CDR1 is LGHNA and CDR2 is YSLEER in the germline V gene. This CDR3 reads CASSRGQGAGEQFF. The DNA for the CDR3 is TGCGCCAGCAGCCGCGGACAGGGGGCGGGTGAGCAGTTCTTC.

Only a few counts were recorded for this clonotype. The gene calls are TRBV6-7 and TRBJ2-7; 7 bases are shared with TRBD2. TRBV6-7 has ORF status, its function being uncertain. V was pared by 2 bases and J by 6 bases, with 13 bases of the junction left unmatched. The CDR3 covers 16 residues. CDR3 sequence: CASSYTTSESVLEQYV. The CDR3 DNA reads TGTGCCAGCAGTTACACCACTAGCGAGTCCGTCCTCGAGCAGTACGTC.

This chain connects TRBV27 to TRBJ2-7; D may match TRBD1 or TRBD2 (6 bases each). The ends were cut back, 6 bases at V and 3 bases at J, with 21 bases in the middle. CDR3 size: 16 residues. Germline V gene lookup returns CDR1 MNHEY and CDR2 SMNVEV (reference sequence). CDR3 protein: CASSLRGDKVLYEQYF. The CDR3 DNA reads as TGTGCCAGCAGCCTGAGGGGGGACAAAGTCCTCTACGAGCAGTACTTC.

Here the CDR3 DNA reads TGTGCCAGCAGTTACACGTATAGCAATCAGCCCCAGCATTTT. Amino acid sequence: CASSYTYSNQPQHF. The V call is TRBV6-6, the J call TRBJ1-5; D is ambiguous. Germline CDR1 and CDR2: MNHNY and SVGAGI (reference sequence). The CDR3 consists of 14 residues. With 2 bases removed from V and 0 bases from J, the gap between germline ends came to 5 bases.

This clonotype was counted at least ten times. The V and J genes are TRBV24-1 and TRBJ2-2; weak D call: TRBD1 (5 bases). CDR3 size: 12 residues. Trimming pared 9 bases from V and 4 bases from J, leaving 8 bases between. Germline lookup yields CDR1 KGHDR and CDR2 SFDVKD. CDR3 nucleotides: TGTGCCACCGGGGCGAGCACCGGGGAGCTGTTTTTT. Translating it yields CATGASTGELFF.

This clonotype was detected many times. This chain joins TRBV4-3 and TRBJ2-5, with D perhaps matching TRBD1 (6 bases). With 6 bases removed from V and 2 bases from J, the gap between germline ends came to 10 bases. Germline V CDR1 and CDR2: LGHNA, YSLEER. The CDR3 is 13 residues long. The CDR3, as DNA: TGCGCCAGCAGTGGACAGCTTCAAGAGACCCAGTACTTC. Translation gives CASSGQLQETQYF.

The chain joins TRBV7-2 to TRBJ1-2; the D gene is possibly TRBD1 (5 bases). The V gene's germline CDR1 is SGHTA and CDR2 FQGNSA. The CDR3 spans 13 residues. Trimming shortened V by 4 bases and J by 8 bases, and 14 bases separated the two germline ends. CDR3: CASSYDGHGGYTF. As DNA, the CDR3 is TGTGCCAGCAGCTACGATGGACACGGCGGCTACACCTTC.

This clonotype was seen many times. The chain joins TRBV3-1 to TRBJ2-5, with 15 bases that match TRBD2. Looked up from germline, CDR1 is LGHDT and CDR2 is YNNKEL (reference sequence). The CDR3 runs 17 residues. Trimming took 5 bases from V and 6 from J; bases not matched to a gene: 10. The CDR3 sequence is CASSAWTSGGAEQTQYF. The CDR3 nucleotides read TGTGCCAGCAGCGCCTGGACTAGCGGGGGGGCCGAGCAGACCCAGTACTTC.

This clonotype came up a few times. The chain joins TRBV12-3 or TRBV12-4 to TRBJ2-3, with 9 bases identical to TRBD2. V lost 8 bases, J lost 0 bases, and 12 bases stayed unmatched. CDR3 length equals 17 residues. Here the CDR3 DNA reads TGTGCCAGCTCCCGGAGCGGGGGGACTACTAGCACAGATACGCAGTATTTT. Translating gives CASSRSGGTTSTDTQYF.